A selection of T cell receptor beta chains follows, all from one sample in a study of Tregs in tolerant kidney transplant recipients. Data came from immunoSEQ multiplex PCR; TCRdb stores just in-frame clones and leaves some out. The repertoire holds 75,000 to 100,000 clones, with approximately 90% as singletons. The sample was CD8+ T cells from blood. The receptor set was obtained from a human donor in good health. CDR3s include the opening cysteine and the closing phenylalanine or tryptophan. The D gene is left open where the match is weak. Some rows have no size entry. The others give once, few or many, or a class for an expanded clone.

D gene: -
clone size: -
V gene: TRBV19
J gene: TRBJ2-1
CDR3 length: 17
CDR3 DNA: TGTGCCAGTAGTATTGGGACACAATTGGGTACCTACAATGAGCAGTTCTTC
CDR3 protein: CASSIGTQLGTYNEQFF

D gene: TRBD2
clone size: -
V gene: TRBV7-8
J gene: TRBJ2-1
CDR3 length: 19
CDR3 DNA: TGTGCCAGCAGCTTAGCTATTAGCGGGGGGGTAAGCTCCTACAATGAGCAGTTCTTC
CDR3 protein: CASSLAISGGVSSYNEQFF

D gene: -
clone size: -
V gene: TRBV9
J gene: TRBJ2-2
CDR3 length: 16
CDR3 DNA: TGTGCCAGCAGCGTATTCGGGGGCGCGAACACCGGGGAGCTGTTTTTT
CDR3 protein: CASSVFGGANTGELFF

D gene: -
clone size: -
V gene: TRBV7-6
J gene: TRBJ2-7
CDR3 length: 12
CDR3 DNA: TGTGCCAGCAGCTGCAGGGGTCGCGAGCAGTACTTC
CDR3 protein: CASSCRGREQYF

D gene: TRBD1
clone size: -
V gene: TRBV27
J gene: TRBJ2-1
CDR3 length: 15
CDR3 DNA: TGTGCCAGCAGTCCCCGAGACAGGGGATACAATGAGCAGTTCTTC
CDR3 protein: CASSPRDRGYNEQFF

D gene: TRBD1
clone size: -
V gene: TRBV5-6
J gene: TRBJ2-7
CDR3 length: 14
CDR3 DNA: TGTGCCAGCAGCTCGGGACAGGGGACCCACGAGCAGTACTTC
CDR3 protein: CASSSGQGTHEQYF

D gene: -
clone size: few
V gene: TRBV27
J gene: TRBJ2-7
CDR3 length: 13
CDR3 DNA: TGTGCCAGCAGTTTCTCCCGCTCGGACGAGCAGTACTTC
CDR3 protein: CASSFSRSDEQYF

D gene: -
clone size: -
V gene: TRBV4-2
J gene: TRBJ2-1
CDR3 length: 14
CDR3 DNA: TGTGCCAGCAGCCAAGACAGGGGTTACAATGAGCAGTTCTTC
CDR3 protein: CASSQDRGYNEQFF

D gene: -
clone size: -
V gene: TRBV5-6
J gene: TRBJ1-2
CDR3 length: 17
CDR3 DNA: TGTGCCAGCAGCTTGGCCTTCTACAGGGAGGCCGCGTCAGGCTACACCTTC
CDR3 protein: CASSLAFYREAASGYTF

D gene: -
clone size: -
V gene: TRBV27
J gene: TRBJ1-3
CDR3 length: 15
CDR3 DNA: TGTGCCAGCAGTTTCCACGGGGGCTCTGGAAACACCATATATTTT
CDR3 protein: CASSFHGGSGNTIYF

D gene: TRBD1
clone size: -
V gene: TRBV5-1
J gene: TRBJ1-1
CDR3 length: 15
CDR3 DNA: TGCGCCAGCAGCCATTCGACAGGGAGAAACACTGAAGCTTTCTTT
CDR3 protein: CASSHSTGRNTEAFF

D gene: TRBD1
clone size: once
V gene: TRBV5-1
J gene: TRBJ2-7
CDR3 length: 14
CDR3 DNA: TGCGCCAGCAGCTTGGGGGGACAGACCTACGAGCAGTACTTC
CDR3 protein: CASSLGGQTYEQYF

D gene: -
clone size: -
V gene: TRBV5-1
J gene: TRBJ1-2
CDR3 length: 18
CDR3 DNA: TGCGCCAGCAGACTTGTCGGGACCGAGGTCACCCGAATCTATGGCTACACCTTC
CDR3 protein: CASRLVGTEVTRIYGYTF

D gene: TRBD1
clone size: -
V gene: TRBV11-3
J gene: TRBJ2-1
CDR3 length: 13
CDR3 DNA: TGTGCCAGCAGGGACAGGGATTACAATGAGCAGTTCTTC
CDR3 protein: CASRDRDYNEQFF

D gene: -
clone size: once
V gene: TRBV5-6
J gene: TRBJ1-2
CDR3 length: 15
CDR3 DNA: TGTGCCAGCAGCTTGAGGGGATTCCCTAACTATGGCTACACCTTC
CDR3 protein: CASSLRGFPNYGYTF

D gene: -
clone size: -
V gene: TRBV7-8
J gene: TRBJ2-1
CDR3 length: 14
CDR3 DNA: TGTGCCACGTTCGTAGGACAGCAGGACAATGAGCAGTTCTTC
CDR3 protein: CATFVGQQDNEQFF

D gene: -
clone size: -
V gene: TRBV27
J gene: TRBJ1-1
CDR3 length: 11
CDR3 DNA: TGTGCCAGCAGGGACGGAACTGAAGCTTTCTTT
CDR3 protein: CASRDGTEAFF

D gene: -
clone size: -
V gene: TRBV6-5
J gene: TRBJ2-7
CDR3 length: 13
CDR3 DNA: TGTGCCAGCAGTTACTCGGAGGCCTACGAGCAGTACTTC
CDR3 protein: CASSYSEAYEQYF

D gene: -
clone size: -
V gene: TRBV27
J gene: TRBJ2-1
CDR3 length: 14
CDR3 DNA: TGTGCCAGTCTCAATACCGGGGGATACAATGAGCAGTTCTTC
CDR3 protein: CASLNTGGYNEQFF

D gene: -
clone size: once
V gene: TRBV6-5
J gene: TRBJ1-2
CDR3 length: 16
CDR3 DNA: TGTGCCAGCAGTTACTCTGCTGGATTATTAAACTATGGCTACACCTTC
CDR3 protein: CASSYSAGLLNYGYTF